This record concerns one T cell receptor delta chain sequence. Germline CDR1 TVYSNPD, CDR2 GDNSRS (reference sequence). V was trimmed by 5 bases and J by 0 bases, leaving 7 bases between them. This CDR3 region has 12 residues. These data originate in a study of gamma-delta chains in newborns, infants, children. Background on the study: Polyclonal expansion of innate γδ T cells after birth follows microbial exposure.

TCRdb re-called the reads through CATT. This sample has 4,000 to 5,500 delta-chain clones, with under 40% found just once. Sequences were obtained from blood. This chain joins TRDV3 and TRDJ2; D remains unclear. The TCR originated in a child who received the measles vaccine. As DNA, the CDR3 is TGTGCCCTGTCCGCTTTGACAGCACAACTCTTCTTT. Translated: CALSALTAQLFF.